The clone carrying this T cell receptor (beta chain) has ten or more counts. The germline V and J ends were trimmed by 7 bases and 0 bases, with 16 bases remaining between them. The germline V gene has CDR1 MDHEN and CDR2 SYDVKM. The CDR3 sequence is 16 residues long. The data originate from a study of early T cells in non-severe SARS-CoV-2 infection. Molecules of cDNA were individually given unique molecular identifiers that were attached to them. Via MiXCR, TCRdb re-called the 5' RACE reads, giving one row per CDR3 protein. Among fewer than 35,000 distinct CDR3 sequences listed, approximately 7% were seen once.

The chain employs TRBV28 and TRBJ2-1; the D call may be TRBD1 or TRBD2 (5 bases each). The TCR comes from an adult who was a healthcare worker with PCR-confirmed SARS-CoV-2 infection or an uninfected control (not recorded which). The source material was whole blood. This chain's CDR3 is CASTPKGRASYNEQFF. Written as DNA, the CDR3 is TGTGCCAGCACCCCTAAGGGGCGGGCCTCCTACAATGAGCAGTTCTTC.